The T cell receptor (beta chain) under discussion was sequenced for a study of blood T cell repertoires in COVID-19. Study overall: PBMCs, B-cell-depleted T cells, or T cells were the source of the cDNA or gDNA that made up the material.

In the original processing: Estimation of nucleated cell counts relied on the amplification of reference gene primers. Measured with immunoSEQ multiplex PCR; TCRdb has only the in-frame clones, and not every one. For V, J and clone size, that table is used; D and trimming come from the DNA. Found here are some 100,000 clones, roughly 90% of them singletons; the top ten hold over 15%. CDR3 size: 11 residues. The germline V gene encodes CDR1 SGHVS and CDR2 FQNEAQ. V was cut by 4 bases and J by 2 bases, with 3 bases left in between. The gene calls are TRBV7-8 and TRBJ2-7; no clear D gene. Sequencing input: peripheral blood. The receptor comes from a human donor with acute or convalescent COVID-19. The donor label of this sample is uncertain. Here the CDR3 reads CASSSTYEQYF. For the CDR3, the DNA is TGTGCCAGCAGCTCTACCTACGAGCAGTACTTC.